The 3 T cell receptor beta chains reported below all come from one sample, sequenced in a study of beta chain features in type 1 diabetes. Study conclusions and caveats: Among all four CD4+ subsets, Type 1 diabetes patients had TCRB CDR3s that were moderately but significantly shorter.

What these receptors recognize is not known. TCRB transcripts that were expressed got sequenced, as all of the isolated RNA had been reverse transcribed. TCRdb's table, derived via immunoSEQ multiplex PCR, lists solely in-frame clones and lacks some. The repertoire includes around 280,000 clones, roughly 15% of them detected once, and about 0.014% sits in the top ten. Sequenced material: naive CD4+ T cells from blood. Source of these receptors: a young man with type 1 diabetes.

V and J are TRBV2 and TRBJ2-7; D uncertain. The germline V gene encodes CDR1 SNHLY and CDR2 FYNNEI. Trimming removed 6 bases at V and 2 bases at J, with 14 bases between. The CDR3 has 14 amino acids. CDR3 residues: CASSLWPLTYEQYF. CDR3 sequence (DNA): TGTGCCAGCAGCTTGTGGCCGCTCACCTACGAGCAGTACTTC.

There are a few counts of this clone. The chain recombines TRBV20-1 with TRBJ2-5; D uncertain. Germline-derived CDR1 and CDR2 are DFQATT and SNEGSKA (reference sequence). Trimming removed 2 bases from V and 4 bases from J, with 5 bases in between. This CDR3 region has 11 residues. The DNA of the CDR3 is TGCAGTGCTAGATTCGGAGAGACCCAGTACTTC. Its translation is CSARFGETQYF.

The table lists this clone with a count of one. The chain joins TRBV7-8 to TRBJ2-7, with 7 bases aligning to TRBD2. From germline, CDR1 is SGHVS and CDR2 FQNEAQ. With V trimmed by 1 base and J by 2 bases, 8 bases remained unmatched. The CDR3 totals 16 residues. CDR3 region: CASSLVRLAVTYEQYF. The CDR3 coding sequence is TGTGCCAGCAGCTTAGTCCGGCTAGCGGTCACCTACGAGCAGTACTTC.